Below, 18 T cell receptor beta chains from the same sample are listed, as sequenced in a study of blood T cell repertoires in COVID-19. Sequencing used immunoSEQ multiplex PCR; TCRdb keeps in-frame clones, though not all of them. The profile covers about 400,000 clones, with nearly 90% appearing a single time and 1.5% to 2% taken by the ten largest. The specimen was PBMCs or T cells enriched from blood (not recorded which). The receptors come from a woman in her thirties who had recovered from COVID-19.

The rearrangement uses TRBV24-1 and TRBJ2-3; 7 bases line up with TRBD1. The CDR3 contains 14 residues. After removal of 8 bases from V and 2 bases from J, the junction contained 6 bases not matched to a gene. The germline V gene encodes CDR1 KGHDR and CDR2 SFDVKD. The CDR3 DNA reads as TGTGCCACCAAAGAAGGGGGCGCCACAGATACGCAGTATTTT. Translated, it gives CATKEGGATDTQYF.

This sequence joins TRBV9 and TRBJ2-1, with 8 bases aligning to TRBD1. The germline V gene encodes CDR1 SGDLS and CDR2 YYNGEE. The CDR3 contains 16 residues. V lost 0 bases, J lost 1 base, and 3 bases stayed unmatched. CDR3: CASSVVRQGSYNEQFF. CDR3 nucleotide sequence: TGTGCCAGCAGCGTAGTGCGACAGGGGTCCTACAATGAGCAGTTCTTC.

The chain uses TRBV21-1 and TRBJ1-2; no DNA check was done on the table's D call, TRBD1. TRBV21-1 is a known pseudogene. The CDR3 sequence is 14 residues long. CDR3 in DNA: TGTGCCAGCAGCACCCCGAAGGGACAGTGTGGCTACACCTTC. This gives the protein CASSTPKGQCGYTF.

This clone was seen ten or more times. This chain uses TRBV9 with TRBJ1-1, with 7 bases lining up with TRBD1. The CDR3 has 12 residues. Per the germline V gene, CDR1 is SGDLS and CDR2 is YYNGEE. J gave up 7 bases and V 8 bases, and 8 bases lay outside the gene matches. The CDR3 coding sequence is TGTGCCAGTACCTCTCGACAGGGTGAAGCTTTCTTT. Encoded protein: CASTSRQGEAFF. Using reference TRBV9 and TRBJ1-1 for the parts outside the CDR3, the full variable domain is DSGVTQTPKHLITATGQRVTLRCSPRSGDLSVYWYQQSLDQGLQFLIQYYNGEERAKGNILERFSAQQFPDLHSELNLSSLELGDSALYFCASTSRQGEAFFGQGTRLTVV.

This chain links TRBV11-2 with TRBJ1-3; TRBD1 might be the D (5 bases). V shed 5 bases and J shed 0 bases, with 20 bases lying between them. Germline CDR1 SGHAT, CDR2 FQNNGV. The CDR3 runs 18 residues. The chain's CDR3 is CASSLPLGRLFSGNTIYF. The CDR3 coding sequence is TGTGCCAGCAGCCTCCCCCTGGGGCGCCTTTTCTCTGGAAACACCATATATTTT.

The rearrangement links TRBV5-4 to TRBJ1-5, with 7 bases lining up with TRBD1. The CDR3 sequence is 16 residues long. The trim removed 3 bases at V and 3 bases at J, leaving 9 bases unmatched. Germline-derived CDR1 and CDR2 are SGHNT and YYREEE (reference sequence). The chain's CDR3 is CASSSGGDSLNQPQHF. The CDR3 coding sequence is TGTGCCAGCAGCTCGGGGGGGGACAGCCTCAATCAGCCCCAGCATTTT.

The chain combines TRBV2 with TRBJ2-2; TRBD1 is a possible D gene (5 bases). Germline V gives CDR1 SNHLY, CDR2 FYNNEI. Trimming shortened V by 3 bases and J by 6 bases, and 11 bases separated the two germline ends. This CDR3 has 14 residues. CDR3 DNA sequence: TGTGCCAGCAGTGAGCGGCAGGGCCCCGGGGAGCTGTTTTTT. Its translation is CASSERQGPGELFF.

V and J are TRBV10-3 and TRBJ1-3; TRBD1 might be the D (5 bases). Trimming shortened V by 6 bases and J by 2 bases, and 11 bases separated the two germline ends. The CDR3 totals 14 residues. CDR1 is ENHRY, CDR2 SYGVKD, per germline. CDR3 protein: CAISQGPTGNTIYF. In nucleotides, the CDR3 is TGTGCCATCAGCCAGGGCCCCACTGGAAACACCATATATTTT.

This chain joins TRBV6-5 and TRBJ1-3; 7 positions match TRBD1. Germline V gene lookup returns CDR1 MNHEY and CDR2 SVGAGI. V trimming: 6 bases; J trimming: 2 bases; junction bases outside the gene matches: 4. This CDR3 is built from 14 residues. This CDR3 is CASSRDSTGNTIYF. In DNA form, the CDR3 reads TGTGCCAGCAGCCGGGACAGTACTGGAAACACCATATATTTT.

This clone occurred a few times. This sequence joins TRBV30 and TRBJ1-4; 10 nucleotides match TRBD1. CDR1 and CDR2 from the germline V gene are GTSNPN and SVGIG (reference sequence). The CDR3 runs 15 residues. Losses at the gene ends were 1 base for V and 8 bases for J; bases not matched to a gene: 7. For the CDR3, the DNA is TGTGCCTGGAGTGGTGCCGACAGGGGGCTGGAAAAACTGTTTTTT. Amino acid sequence: CAWSGADRGLEKLFF.

The chain is built from TRBV4-3 and TRBJ2-7, with 10 bases that match TRBD1. Germline assignment: CDR1 LGHNA and CDR2 YSLEER. This CDR3 has 17 residues. Unmatched junction bases numbered 10, after V lost 1 base and J lost 4 bases. CDR3 region: CASSQGATGTGEYEQYF. CDR3 in DNA: TGCGCCAGCAGCCAAGGTGCAACCGGGACAGGGGAATACGAGCAGTACTTC.

The J gene is TRBJ2-5, the V gene TRBV28; D possibly corresponds to TRBD1 (5 bases). Germline V gene sequence: CDR1 MDHEN, CDR2 SYDVKM. CDR3 length: 13 residues. Between the trimmed V and J ends, which lost 10 bases and 4 bases, there was a span of 16 bases. CDR3 amino acids: CATTSWGTETQYF. The CDR3 coding sequence is TGTGCCACAACCTCTTGGGGCACAGAGACCCAGTACTTC.

The CDR3 DNA follows: TGTGCCAGCGCCGAGACAGAGCAAGAGACCCAGTACTTC. This gives the protein CASAETEQETQYF. This chain joins TRBV6-6 and TRBJ2-5; D is perhaps TRBD1 (5 bases). Germline CDR1 is MNHNY and CDR2 is SVGAGI (reference sequence). V lost 8 bases to trimming and J lost 2 bases, with 12 bases between them. The CDR3 is 13 amino acids.

This clone was recorded once. The chain couples TRBV30 to TRBJ1-5; D perhaps matches TRBD1 (6 bases). CDR1 and CDR2 from the germline V gene are GTSNPN and SVGIG (reference sequence). This CDR3 region has 13 residues. Trimming cost V 2 bases and J 9 bases, with 14 bases left between them. The chain's CDR3 is CAWSSNRDWPQHF. The DNA for the CDR3 is TGTGCCTGGAGTTCAAACAGGGATTGGCCCCAGCATTTT.

The CDR3 coding sequence is TGTGCCAGCAGTTTTGTCAGGGGGAATTATCAGCCCCAGCATTTT. Translated: CASSFVRGNYQPQHF. The chain has TRBV28 and TRBJ1-5; 7 nucleotides line up with TRBD1. V was clipped by 3 bases and J by 5 bases; unmatched bases: 7. In germline, CDR1 is MDHEN, CDR2 SYDVKM. The CDR3 has 15 residues.

The chain couples TRBV18 to TRBJ1-2; 10 bases agree with TRBD1. Per germline, CDR1 KGHSH and CDR2 LQKENI. CDR3 length: 15 residues. The junction had 7 bases not matched to a gene; V was cut back by 2 bases and J by 7 bases. The CDR3 sequence: CASSPKETGGVGYTF. The DNA for the CDR3 is TGTGCCAGCTCACCAAAGGAGACAGGGGGCGTTGGCTACACCTTC.

The rearrangement links TRBV5-6 to TRBJ1-1; TRBD1 is a possible D gene (5 bases). The CDR3 spans 13 residues. V gave up 0 bases and J gave up 11 bases, with 14 bases separating them. CDR1 SGHDT and CDR2 YYEEEE come from the germline V gene. CDR3 nucleotide sequence: TGTGCCAGCAGCTTGGCAGGGCCCGGTGGTGCTTTCTTT. This sequence encodes CASSLAGPGGAFF.

This sequence joins TRBV28 and TRBJ1-2; D is perhaps TRBD1 (6 bases). The CDR3 has 14 residues. V was shortened by 2 bases and J by 7 bases, with 14 bases between the two germline ends. Germline CDR1 MDHEN, CDR2 SYDVKM. CDR3 bases: TGTGCCAGCAGTTTAACGGGGCAGGGGTTTGGCTACACCTTC. Translation: CASSLTGQGFGYTF.